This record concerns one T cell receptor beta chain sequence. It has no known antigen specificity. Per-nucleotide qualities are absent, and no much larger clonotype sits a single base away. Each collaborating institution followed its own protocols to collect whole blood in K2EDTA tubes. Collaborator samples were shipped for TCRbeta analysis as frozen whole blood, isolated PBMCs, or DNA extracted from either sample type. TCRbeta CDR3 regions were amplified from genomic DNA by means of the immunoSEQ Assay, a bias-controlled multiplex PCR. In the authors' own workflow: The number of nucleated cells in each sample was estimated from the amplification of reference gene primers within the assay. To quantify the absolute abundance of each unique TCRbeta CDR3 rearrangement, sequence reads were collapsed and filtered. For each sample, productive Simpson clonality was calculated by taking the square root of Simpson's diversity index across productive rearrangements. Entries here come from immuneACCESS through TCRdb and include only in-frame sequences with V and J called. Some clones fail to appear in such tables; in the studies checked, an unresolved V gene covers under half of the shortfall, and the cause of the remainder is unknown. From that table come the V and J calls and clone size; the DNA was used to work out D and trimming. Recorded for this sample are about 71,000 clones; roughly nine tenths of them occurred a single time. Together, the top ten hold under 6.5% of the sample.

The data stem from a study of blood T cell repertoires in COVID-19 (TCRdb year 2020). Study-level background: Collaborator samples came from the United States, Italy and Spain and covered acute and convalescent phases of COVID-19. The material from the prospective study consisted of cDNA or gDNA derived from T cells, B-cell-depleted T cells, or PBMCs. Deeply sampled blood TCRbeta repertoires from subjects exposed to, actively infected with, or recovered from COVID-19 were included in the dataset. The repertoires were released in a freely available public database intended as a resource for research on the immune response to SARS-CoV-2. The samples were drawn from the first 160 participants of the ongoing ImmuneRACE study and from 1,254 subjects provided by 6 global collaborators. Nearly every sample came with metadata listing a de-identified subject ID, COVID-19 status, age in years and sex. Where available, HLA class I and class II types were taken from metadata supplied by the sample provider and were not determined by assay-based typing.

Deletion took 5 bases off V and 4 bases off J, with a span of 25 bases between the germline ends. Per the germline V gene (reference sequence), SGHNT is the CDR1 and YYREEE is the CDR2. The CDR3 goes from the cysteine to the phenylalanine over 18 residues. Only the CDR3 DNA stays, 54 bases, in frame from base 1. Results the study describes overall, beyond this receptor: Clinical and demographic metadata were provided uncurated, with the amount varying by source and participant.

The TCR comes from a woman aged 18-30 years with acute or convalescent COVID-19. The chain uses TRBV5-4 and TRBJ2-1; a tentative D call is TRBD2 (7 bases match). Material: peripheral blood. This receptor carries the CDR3 CASRITRGGAKPYNEQFF. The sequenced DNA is TGTGCCAGCAGAATAACGAGGGGGGGGGCGAAACCTTACAATGAGCAGTTCTTC.